A single sample gave rise to the 18 T cell receptor beta chains below, sequenced in a study of early T cells in non-severe SARS-CoV-2 infection (dated by TCRdb to 2020 to 2022). The protocol used for the library was 5' RACE. Instrument used: NextSeq 500. The public reads were reanalyzed by TCRdb: fastp trimming at Q25, MiXCR alignment, in-frame beta chains only. Rows with a matching CDR3 protein are joined into one entry that keeps the most common DNA and genes. The sample contains more than 65,000 distinct CDR3 sequences, under 15% of them found a single time. The ten most abundant clones make up about 5% of the sample. Material: whole blood. All receptors come from an adult who was a healthcare worker with PCR-confirmed SARS-CoV-2 infection or an uninfected control (not recorded which).

The CDR3 loop reads CSVRASVLDTQYF. The CDR3 DNA follows: TGCAGTGTTCGGGCCAGCGTGTTAGATACGCAGTATTTT. The chain has TRBV20-1 and TRBJ2-3; D call uncertain. V lost 7 bases and J 5 bases, leaving 16 bases between the germline ends. This CDR3 region has 13 residues. From germline, CDR1 is DFQATT and CDR2 SNEGSKA (reference sequence).

The chain recombines TRBV20-1 with TRBJ2-1, with TRBD2 matching over 7 bases. This CDR3 is built from 13 residues. Losses at the gene ends were 4 bases for V and 4 bases for J; bases not matched to a gene: 4. CDR1 and CDR2 (germline): DFQATT, SNEGSKA (reference sequence). The CDR3: CSAMAGAYNEQFF. In DNA, the CDR3 is TGCAGTGCTATGGCGGGAGCGTACAATGAGCAGTTCTTC.

In its sample, this clonotype was seen many times. V is TRBV2 and J is TRBJ2-6; D remains unclear. The CDR3 consists of 15 residues. Deletions cut 4 bases from V and 0 bases from J, with 7 bases between. Germline V gives CDR1 SNHLY, CDR2 FYNNEI. The CDR3 sequence: CASSVLNSGANVLTF. CDR3 in DNA: TGTGCCAGCAGTGTCCTCAACTCTGGGGCCAACGTCCTGACTTTC.

This clonotype occurred a few times. The chain carries TRBV7-3 and TRBJ2-5, with 10 bases fitting TRBD1. CDR3 length: 15 residues. V trimming: 5 bases; J trimming: 5 bases; junction bases outside the gene matches: 8. Germline CDR1 SGHTA, CDR2 FQGTGA. CDR3 DNA: TGTGCCAGCAGCAGAAGGGGGACAGGGGATGAGACCCAGTACTTC. As protein: CASSRRGTGDETQYF.

The chain employs TRBV2 and TRBJ2-3, with D tentatively TRBD1 or TRBD2 (5 bases each). The CDR3 contains 16 residues. Trimming cost V 5 bases and J 4 bases, with 19 bases left between them. Germline loops: CDR1 SNHLY, CDR2 FYNNEI. DNA of the CDR3: TGTGCCAGCAGTCGAAGAGGGAGAGGGGCCCCAGATACGCAGTATTTT. As protein: CASSRRGRGAPDTQYF.

Many counts were recorded for this clonotype. V usage is TRBV2 and J usage is TRBJ2-5; 14 bases align to TRBD2. V dropped 5 bases and J dropped 0; count of bases not matched to a gene: 5. Germline V gene lookup returns CDR1 SNHLY and CDR2 FYNNEI. The CDR3 runs to 17 residues. In nucleotides, the CDR3 is TGTGCCAGCAGTCCCCGACTAGCGGGAGGGAACCAAGAGACCCAGTACTTC. Translation gives CASSPRLAGGNQETQYF.

This clonotype was counted ten times or more. V gene TRBV15 combines with J gene TRBJ2-5, with D perhaps TRBD2 (6 bases). Germline loops: CDR1 LNHNV, CDR2 YYDKDF (reference sequence). This CDR3 spans 13 amino acids. Trimming stripped 5 bases from V and 4 bases from J, with 11 bases between. CDR3 DNA: TGTGCCACCAGCGGGACTTACGGAGAGACCCAGTACTTC. Translated, it gives CATSGTYGETQYF.

The J gene is TRBJ1-5, the V gene TRBV12-3 or TRBV12-4, with D perhaps TRBD1 (6 bases). V was pared by 3 bases and J by 5 bases, with 14 bases between. The CDR3 length is 15 residues. The DNA for the CDR3 is TGTGCCAGCAGTTTCCGGACAGTTTCTTATCAGCCCCAGCATTTT. This translates into CASSFRTVSYQPQHF.

The rearrangement joins TRBV2 to TRBJ2-3, with D hard to call. The CDR3 spans 14 residues. Germline lookup yields CDR1 SNHLY and CDR2 FYNNEI. The ends were cut back, 4 bases at V and 4 bases at J, with 12 bases in the middle. The CDR3 sequence is CASSAYRTADTQYF. CDR3 bases: TGTGCCAGCAGTGCGTATAGGACGGCAGATACGCAGTATTTT.

About this clonotype itself: A read error is possible here, since a much larger clone lies one base away. V is TRBV12-3 or TRBV12-4 and J is TRBJ2-4; D is ambiguous. The CDR3 is made up of 15 amino acids. The ends were cut back, 8 bases at V and 3 bases at J, with 17 bases in the middle. Here the CDR3 DNA reads TGTGCCAGCTGCCGGTCGCAGGCTGGCAAAAACATTCAGTACTTC. It yields the protein CASCRSQAGKNIQYF.

The chain combines TRBV20-1 with TRBJ2-7, with D unclear. Trimming removed 4 bases from V and 7 bases from J, with 11 bases in between. Germline CDR1 reads DFQATT; CDR2 reads SNEGSKA (reference sequence). The CDR3 totals 11 residues. CDR3 loop: CSATRLGEQYF. Here the CDR3 DNA reads TGCAGTGCTACCCGACTTGGGGAGCAGTACTTC.

The chain joins TRBV3-1 to TRBJ2-1, with 8 bases aligning to TRBD2. This CDR3 is built from 15 residues. From germline, CDR1 is LGHDT and CDR2 YNNKEL (reference sequence). Trimming cost V 4 bases and J 8 bases; bases outside gene matches: 10. Written as DNA, the CDR3 is TGTGCCAGCAGCCGCACTAGCGGAGGCTCTTATGAGCAGTTCTTC. Encoded protein: CASSRTSGGSYEQFF.

This clonotype was counted ten times or more. The chain combines TRBV14 with TRBJ1-2; the D is unclear. The V gene lost 4 bases and the J gene lost 0 bases, with 12 bases spanning the gap. Germline values: CDR1 SGHDN, CDR2 FVKESK. The CDR3 runs 15 residues. CDR3 in DNA: TGTGCCAGCAGCCCTATGACACCTACTAACTATGGCTACACCTTC. Translated: CASSPMTPTNYGYTF.

This clonotype was seen a few times. CDR3 in DNA: TGTGCCAGTAGTTTGCCAGGGAAACAGCCCCAGCATTTT. Protein: CASSLPGKQPQHF. The chain combines TRBV19 with TRBJ1-5; weak D call: TRBD1 (5 bases). The CDR3 contains 13 residues. Trimming left V 5 bases short and J 7 bases short, with 12 bases between. CDR1 is LNHDA, CDR2 SQIVND, per germline (reference sequence).

The sample holds many counts of this clonotype. This chain connects TRBV30 to TRBJ2-1; TRBD2 agrees at 16 bases. V lost 4 bases, J lost 7 bases, and 7 bases stayed unmatched. The CDR3 has 16 amino acids. Germline lookup yields CDR1 GTSNPN and CDR2 SVGIG (reference sequence). CDR3 in amino acids: CAWNTGLAGGKNEQFF. For the CDR3, the DNA is TGTGCCTGGAACACGGGACTAGCGGGGGGGAAAAATGAGCAGTTCTTC.

This clonotype has a count of ten or more. The rearrangement uses TRBV10-3 and TRBJ1-2; possible D gene TRBD1, 5 bases. The germline V gene encodes CDR1 ENHRY and CDR2 SYGVKD. This CDR3 region has 13 residues. Trimming pared 6 bases from V and 7 bases from J, leaving 15 bases between. CDR3 amino acids: CAISTQDVSGYTF. CDR3 DNA: TGTGCCATCAGCACACAGGACGTATCTGGCTACACCTTC.

The sample holds a few counts of this clonotype. This CDR3 is CASSSADTQYF. The CDR3 region has the DNA TGTGCCAGCAGCTCCGCAGATACGCAGTATTTT. The rearrangement uses TRBV11-2 and TRBJ2-3, with D uncertain. The V and J ends lost 4 bases and 4 bases respectively, with 3 bases between them. CDR1 is SGHAT, CDR2 FQNNGV, per germline. This CDR3 is built from 11 residues.

In this sample, this clonotype turned up many times. The chain has TRBV10-3 and TRBJ1-1; tentatively, D is TRBD1 (5 bases). The ends were cut back, 0 bases at V and 3 bases at J, with 14 bases in the middle. The CDR3 extends over 16 amino acids. From germline, CDR1 is ENHRY and CDR2 SYGVKD. CDR3 loop: CAISESWNLGDTEAFF. The CDR3 DNA reads TGTGCCATCAGTGAGTCCTGGAATCTAGGGGACACTGAAGCTTTCTTT.